This T cell receptor beta chain was obtained from a study of patients with pleural tuberculosis (dated by TCRdb to the mid-2010s). Notes on this clonotype: Its antigen is not yet known. One end of the junction does not line up with germline, which may come from a read error.

Looking up the germline V gene yields CDR1 SGHTA and CDR2 FQGTGA. The CDR3 contains 16 residues, cysteine and phenylalanine counted. Only the CDR3 DNA stays, 48 bases, in frame from base 1. Instrument used: Illumina Genome Analyzer IIx. Using fastp at Q25 and MiXCR, TCRdb reprocessed the public reads and kept productive beta chains. Records with the same CDR3 protein are collapsed into one entry carrying the most frequent genes and DNA. This sample lists about 50,000 distinct CDR3 sequences; about 6.8% were detected once. The ten top clones hold around 15% of the sample. The receptor's source is a human donor with pleural tuberculosis. The chain is made from TRBV7-3 and TRBJ2-3; confidence is insufficient to name the D gene. Read as DNA, the sequence is TGTGCCAGCGGCTTAATGGGAACGACTAGCACAGATACGCAGTATTTT. Its translation reads: CASGLMGTTSTDTQYF. Full variable domain (CDR3 extended with the reference TRBV7-3 and TRBJ2-3 proteins): GAGVSQTPSNKVTEKGKYVELRCDPISGHTALYWYRQSLGQGPEFLIYFQGTGAADDSGLPNDRFFAVRPEGSVSTLKIQRTERGDSAVYLCASGLMGTTSTDTQYFGPGTRLTVL.